This T cell receptor beta chain was found in a study of long-term antiretroviral therapy in people with HIV. Study-wide points: HIV repertoires spanned tighter CDR3 length ranges than controls did.

They ran version v3.0 of the immunoSEQ assay at survey level. Profiling relied on immunoSEQ multiplex PCR, and the TCRdb table lists in-frame clones only, not all of them. The sample lists about 16,000 clones, roughly 75% occurring once. The germline V gene encodes CDR1 GTSNPN and CDR2 SVGIG (reference sequence). V dropped 0 bases and J dropped 2 bases, with 11 bases sitting between them. The CDR3 spans 15 residues. To note about this clone: Its specificity is not known.

Each donor provided at least one pre-ART PBMC sample and at least two post-ART PBMC samples. V gene TRBV30 combines with J gene TRBJ1-5, with D unresolved. Sequencing was performed on unsorted PBMCs, taken 1.5 years before starting antiretroviral therapy. This sequence originates from a woman in her forties or fifties with HIV. This CDR3 reads CAWSVGWGGNQPQHF. DNA for the CDR3: TGTGCCTGGAGTGTCGGGTGGGGTGGCAATCAGCCCCAGCATTTT.